A single sample gave rise to the 25 T cell receptor beta chains below, sequenced in a study of radiation and T cells in renal cell carcinoma. Treatment: 15 Gy SBRT to primary tumor, nephrectomy 4 weeks later. Method: immunoSEQ multiplex PCR; TCRdb's copy keeps in-frame clones and lacks some. The data contain 20,000 or so clones, roughly 58% of them seen just once; the ten biggest clones take up around 11%. The source material was tumor tissue, sampled from a patient whose treatment included radiotherapy and nephrectomy. The receptors here all came from a man aged 50-60 years with renal cell carcinoma.

This clone was picked up a small number of times. The chain couples TRBV7-9 to TRBJ2-1; the D gene is possibly TRBD2 (6 bases). Germline assignment: CDR1 SEHNR and CDR2 FQNEAQ (reference sequence). The CDR3 consists of 13 residues. V gave up 6 bases and J gave up 9 bases, with 15 bases separating them. This CDR3 is CASRPGTSREQFF. The CDR3 DNA is TGTGCCAGCAGACCCGGGACTTCACGTGAGCAGTTCTTC. Variable domain in full (rest from reference TRBV7-9 and TRBJ2-1): DTGVSQNPRHKITKRGQNVTFRCDPISEHNRLYWYRQTLGQGPEFLTYFQNEAQLEKSRLLSDRFSAERPKGSFSTLEIQRTEQGDSAMYLCASRPGTSREQFFGPGTRLTVL.

This clone was recorded a few times. The chain combines TRBV2 with TRBJ2-7; the match to TRBD2 covers 10 bases. CDR1 and CDR2 from the germline V gene are SNHLY and FYNNEI. After removal of 6 bases from V and 3 bases from J, the junction contained 8 bases not matched to a gene. The CDR3 length is 15 residues. The CDR3 loop is CASRDGTSVDYEQYF. CDR3 in DNA: TGTGCCAGCAGGGACGGGACTAGCGTAGACTACGAGCAGTACTTC.

This clone was seen a few times. The chain recombines TRBV5-1 with TRBJ1-3, with D hard to call. Germline values: CDR1 SGHRS, CDR2 YFSETQ. Trimming pared 4 bases from V and 0 bases from J, leaving 5 bases between. This CDR3 comprises 13 residues. CDR3: CASSEGSGNTIYF. CDR3 sequence (DNA): TGCGCCAGCAGCGAAGGCTCTGGAAACACCATATATTTT. Full variable domain (remainder filled in from reference TRBV5-1 and TRBJ1-3): KAGVTQTPRYLIKTRGQQVTLSCSPISGHRSVSWYQQTPGQGLQFLFEYFSETQRNKGNFPGRFSGRQFSNSRSEMNVSTLELGDSALYLCASSEGSGNTIYFGEGSWLTVV.

This clone was seen a handful of times. The rearrangement links TRBV18 to TRBJ2-7; unclear D gene. Germline assignment: CDR1 KGHSH and CDR2 LQKENI. V shed 9 bases and J shed 0 bases, with 9 bases lying between them. This CDR3 has 12 amino acids. Written as DNA, the CDR3 is TGTGCCAGTAACAGTGACTCCTACGAGCAGTACTTC. Translation: CASNSDSYEQYF.

The rearrangement uses TRBV10-1 and TRBJ1-3; TRBD1 matches at 10 bases. This CDR3 is built from 17 residues. Germline values: CDR1 WNHNN, CDR2 SYGVQD (reference sequence). V was clipped by 0 bases and J by 0 bases; unmatched bases: 2. In nucleotides, the CDR3 is TGCGCCAGCAGTGAGTCGGGACAGGGGAGCTCTGGAAACACCATATATTTT. Translating it yields CASSESGQGSSGNTIYF.

V gene TRBV7-2 combines with J gene TRBJ1-2; D not certain. The CDR3 contains 14 residues. Germline values: CDR1 SGHTA, CDR2 FQGNSA. Trimming shortened V by 3 bases and J by 3 bases, and 11 bases separated the two germline ends. CDR3 in amino acids: CASSFFRRDYGYTF. The DNA of the CDR3 is TGTGCCAGCAGCTTTTTCCGGAGGGACTATGGCTACACCTTC.

This clone is a singleton in its sample. J is TRBJ2-7 and V is TRBV2; TRBD2 matches at 10 bases. Unmatched junction bases numbered 8, after V lost 11 bases and J lost 4 bases. Germline CDR1 reads SNHLY; CDR2 reads FYNNEI. The CDR3 has 13 residues. CDR3 sequence reads: CAGAGGIGYEQYF. CDR3 sequence (DNA): TGTGCCGGAGCGGGGGGGATTGGGTACGAGCAGTACTTC.

This clone was counted a single time. The V gene is TRBV5-1, the J gene TRBJ1-1; 12 bases are shared with TRBD1. The CDR3 is made up of 17 amino acids. CDR1 is SGHRS, CDR2 YFSETQ, per germline. V lost 0 bases and J lost 3; bases outside the gene matches: 6. The CDR3 protein is CASSLVGTGGAYTEAFF. The CDR3 region has the DNA TGCGCCAGCAGCTTGGTTGGGACAGGGGGCGCTTACACTGAAGCTTTCTTT. The complete variable domain, with remaining parts taken from reference TRBV5-1 and TRBJ1-1, reads KAGVTQTPRYLIKTRGQQVTLSCSPISGHRSVSWYQQTPGQGLQFLFEYFSETQRNKGNFPGRFSGRQFSNSRSEMNVSTLELGDSALYLCASSLVGTGGAYTEAFFGQGTRLTVV.

The chain combines TRBV7-2 with TRBJ2-7; TRBD1 matches at 9 bases. The CDR3 runs 14 residues. Germline lookup yields CDR1 SGHTA and CDR2 FQGNSA. V shed 6 bases and J 4 bases; nucleotides not matched to a gene: 7. CDR3 coding DNA: TGTGCCAGCAGTATGGACAGGGGTCCGTACGAGCAGTACTTC. Protein product: CASSMDRGPYEQYF.

Regarding this clone: The sample carries other DNA sequences with the same CDR3. As DNA, the CDR3 is TGCAGCGGAGACGAGGGCGGAACAGATACGCAGTATTTT. The encoded protein is CSGDEGGTDTQYF. The chain recombines TRBV29-1 with TRBJ2-3; maybe TRBD2 (5 bases). The germline V gene encodes CDR1 SQVTM and CDR2 ANQGSEA. Deletions cut 7 bases from V and 3 bases from J, with 14 bases between. CDR3 size: 13 residues.

The chain combines TRBV6-6 with TRBJ2-3; D gene uncertain. The CDR3 runs to 13 residues. Trimming took 4 bases from V and 6 from J, leaving 11 bases between them. Germline V gives CDR1 MNHNY, CDR2 SVGAGI (reference sequence). As DNA, the CDR3 is TGTGCCAGCAGTTTCTCGGCCGGGGATACGCAGTATTTT. This sequence encodes CASSFSAGDTQYF.

The V gene is TRBV7-2, the J gene TRBJ2-7; 9 nucleotides match TRBD1. J was trimmed by 3 bases and V by 5 bases; bases with no gene match: 8. This CDR3 has 15 amino acids. The germline CDR1 and CDR2 sequences are SGHTA and FQGNSA. The CDR3 spells CASSPRQGDVYEQYF. The DNA for the CDR3 is TGTGCCAGCAGCCCCCGACAGGGGGACGTCTACGAGCAGTACTTC.

V and J are TRBV28 and TRBJ2-3, with 7 bases lining up with TRBD1. There are 16 residues in the CDR3. V dropped 5 bases and J dropped 0; count of bases not matched to a gene: 8. Germline CDR1 is MDHEN and CDR2 is SYDVKM. The CDR3 DNA reads TGTGCCAGCAGTCCGCCCTTACAGGGGAGCACAGATACGCAGTATTTT. It is translated as CASSPPLQGSTDTQYF.

The rearrangement links TRBV5-1 to TRBJ2-1; 8 positions agree with TRBD2. CDR3 size: 16 residues. CDR1 and CDR2 (germline): SGHRS, YFSETQ. The ends lost 4 bases at V and 10 bases at J; junction bases unmatched: 16. CDR3: CASSPPLAGGAEEQFF. CDR3 nucleotide sequence: TGCGCCAGCAGCCCCCCTCTCGCCGGGGGGGCAGAAGAGCAGTTCTTC.

This rearrangement joins TRBV2 to TRBJ2-3; no definite D call. The CDR3 length is 12 residues. CDR1 is SNHLY, CDR2 FYNNEI, per germline. Trimming took off 3 bases at V and 3 bases at J, with 4 bases between the two ends. DNA of the CDR3: TGTGCCAGCAGTGAGACGACAGATACGCAGTATTTT. The encoded protein is CASSETTDTQYF.

The chain joins TRBV6-5 to TRBJ1-4; the D gene is possibly TRBD1 (5 bases). From germline, CDR1 is MNHEY and CDR2 SVGAGI. V lost 6 bases, J lost 8 bases, and 16 bases lay in between. This CDR3 spans 14 amino acids. CDR3 sequence: CASRGTGVREKLFF. CDR3 nucleotides: TGTGCCAGCAGGGGGACGGGAGTACGAGAAAAACTGTTTTTT.

The rearrangement links TRBV28 to TRBJ2-3; TRBD2 agrees at 9 bases. The CDR3 extends over 15 amino acids. Trimming removed 2 bases from V and 4 bases from J; junction bases left unmatched: 4. The V gene's germline CDR1 is MDHEN and CDR2 SYDVKM. CDR3 sequence: CASSLLAGMADTQYF. CDR3 nucleotides: TGTGCCAGCAGTTTACTAGCGGGAATGGCAGATACGCAGTATTTT.

This clone has more than one count but fewer than ten. This chain joins TRBV6-4 and TRBJ2-1, with D possibly matching TRBD1 (5 bases). V was cut by 2 bases and J by 5 bases, with 7 bases left in between. Germline CDR1 is MRHNA and CDR2 is SNTAGT. The CDR3 is 13 amino acids. CDR3 bases: TGTGCCAGCAGTGACAGGGGTAACAATGAGCAGTTCTTC. Translating gives CASSDRGNNEQFF.

The chain carries TRBV2 and TRBJ2-3; D possibly uses TRBD1 or TRBD2 (6 bases each). The length of the CDR3 is 14 residues. Trimming took 6 bases from V and 4 from J, leaving 14 bases between them. CDR1 and CDR2 (germline): SNHLY, FYNNEI. DNA for the CDR3: TGTGCCAGCAGGAGGGGGGTGCCAGCAGATACGCAGTATTTT. Translating it yields CASRRGVPADTQYF.

The genes are TRBV10-3 and TRBJ2-1; 7 bases line up with TRBD1. This CDR3 has 14 residues. Germline trimming cut 10 bases from V and 2 bases from J; bases unmatched to any gene: 8. The germline V gene encodes CDR1 ENHRY and CDR2 SYGVKD. Written as DNA, the CDR3 is TGTGCCACGTCGAGGACAGGCACCTACAATGAGCAGTTCTTC. This codes for CATSRTGTYNEQFF.

This clone has only a few counts. The V and J genes are TRBV4-2 and TRBJ2-2, with D unclear. Between the trimmed V and J ends, which lost 0 bases and 4 bases, there was a span of 3 bases. In germline, CDR1 is LGHNA, CDR2 YNFKEQ. The CDR3 has 13 amino acids. The CDR3 protein is CASSQDSTGELFF. The CDR3, as DNA: TGTGCCAGCAGCCAAGACAGCACCGGGGAGCTGTTTTTT.

V gene TRBV5-4 combines with J gene TRBJ2-3; TRBD2 aligns across 15 bases. CDR1 and CDR2 from the germline V gene are SGHNT and YYREEE (reference sequence). CDR3 size: 18 residues. J lost 2 bases, V lost 4 bases, and 8 bases had no gene match. CDR3 loop: CASSLTRTSGGDTDTQYF. The CDR3 DNA sequence: TGTGCCAGCAGCCTTACCCGGACTAGCGGGGGGGACACAGATACGCAGTATTTT.

This clone showed up just a few times. The CDR3 reads CSVDRAARYQETQYF. Written as DNA, the CDR3 is TGCAGCGTTGATCGAGCGGCCCGCTACCAAGAGACCCAGTACTTC. The chain combines TRBV29-1 with TRBJ2-5, with D perhaps TRBD2 (5 bases). V gave up 3 bases and J gave up 0 bases, with 14 bases separating them. The CDR3 contains 15 residues. Germline values: CDR1 SQVTM, CDR2 ANQGSEA.

The genes are TRBV27 and TRBJ2-2; D is unclear. Trimming removed 7 bases at V and 2 bases at J, with 8 bases between. The length of the CDR3 is 13 residues. The germline CDR1 and CDR2 sequences are MNHEY and SMNVEV (reference sequence). CDR3 bases: TGTGCCAGCACCTATCTAAACACCGGGGAGCTGTTTTTT. Translation gives CASTYLNTGELFF.

A few counts support this clone. V and J are TRBV10-1 and TRBJ2-7; D call uncertain. This CDR3 comprises 11 residues. V was pared by 6 bases and J by 2 bases, with 5 bases between. Germline V CDR1 and CDR2: WNHNN, SYGVQD (reference sequence). For the CDR3, the DNA is TGCGCCAGCAGGCCCCCCTACGAGCAGTACTTC. Translated, it gives CASRPPYEQYF.